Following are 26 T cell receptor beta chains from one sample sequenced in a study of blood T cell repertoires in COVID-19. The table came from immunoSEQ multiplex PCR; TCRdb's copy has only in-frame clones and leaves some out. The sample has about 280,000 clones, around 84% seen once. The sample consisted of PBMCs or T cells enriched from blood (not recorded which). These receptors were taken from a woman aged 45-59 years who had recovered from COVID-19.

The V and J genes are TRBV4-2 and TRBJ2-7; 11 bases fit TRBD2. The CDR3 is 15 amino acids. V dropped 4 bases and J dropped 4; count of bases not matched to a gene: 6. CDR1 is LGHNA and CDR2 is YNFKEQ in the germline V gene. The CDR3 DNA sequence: TGTGCCAGCAGCCCGTCGACTAGCGGGGTATACGAGCAGTACTTC. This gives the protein CASSPSTSGVYEQYF.

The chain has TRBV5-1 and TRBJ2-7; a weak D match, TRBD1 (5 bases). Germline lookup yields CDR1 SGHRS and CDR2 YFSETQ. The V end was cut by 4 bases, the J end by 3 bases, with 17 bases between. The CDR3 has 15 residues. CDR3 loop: CASSVQDTSYYEQYF. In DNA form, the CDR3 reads TGCGCCAGCAGCGTCCAGGACACCTCCTACTACGAGCAGTACTTC. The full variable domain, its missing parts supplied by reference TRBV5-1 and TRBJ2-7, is KAGVTQTPRYLIKTRGQQVTLSCSPISGHRSVSWYQQTPGQGLQFLFEYFSETQRNKGNFPGRFSGRQFSNSRSEMNVSTLELGDSALYLCASSVQDTSYYEQYFGPGTRLTVT.

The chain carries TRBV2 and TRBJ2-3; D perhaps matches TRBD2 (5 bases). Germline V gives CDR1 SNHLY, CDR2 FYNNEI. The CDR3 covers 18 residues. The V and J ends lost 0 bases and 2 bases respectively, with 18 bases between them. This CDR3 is CASSEALRPPRDTDTQYF. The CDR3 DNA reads TGTGCCAGCAGTGAAGCGCTTCGACCGCCGAGGGACACAGATACGCAGTATTTT.

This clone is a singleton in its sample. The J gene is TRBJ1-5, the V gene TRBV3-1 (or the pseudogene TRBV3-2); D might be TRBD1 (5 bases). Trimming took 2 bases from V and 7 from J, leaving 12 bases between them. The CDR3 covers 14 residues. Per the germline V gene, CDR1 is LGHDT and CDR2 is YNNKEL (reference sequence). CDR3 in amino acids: CASSQQGLGQPQHF. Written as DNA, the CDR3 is TGTGCCAGCAGCCAACAGGGTTTGGGGCAGCCCCAGCATTTT.

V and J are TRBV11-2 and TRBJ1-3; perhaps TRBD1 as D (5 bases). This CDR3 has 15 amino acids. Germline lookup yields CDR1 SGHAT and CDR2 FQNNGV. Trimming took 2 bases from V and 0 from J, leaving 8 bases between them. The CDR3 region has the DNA TGTGCCAGCAGCTTATTCGACAGCTCTGGAAACACCATATATTTT. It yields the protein CASSLFDSSGNTIYF.

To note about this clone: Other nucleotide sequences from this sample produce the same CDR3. As DNA, the CDR3 is TGCGCCAGCAGCCTCGGACAGGGGGCGGAGGGCTACACCTTC. Protein: CASSLGQGAEGYTF. J is TRBJ1-2 and V is TRBV5-1, with 11 bases that match TRBD1. V dropped 4 bases and J dropped 8; count of bases not matched to a gene: 7. Germline CDR1 SGHRS, CDR2 YFSETQ. The CDR3 sequence is 14 residues long.

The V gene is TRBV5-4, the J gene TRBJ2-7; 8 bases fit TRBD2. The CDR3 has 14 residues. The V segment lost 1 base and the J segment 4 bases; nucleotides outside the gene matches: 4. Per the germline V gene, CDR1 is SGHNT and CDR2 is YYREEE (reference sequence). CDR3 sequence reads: CASSLSREGYEQYF. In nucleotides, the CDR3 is TGTGCCAGCAGCTTGAGCCGGGAGGGTTACGAGCAGTACTTC.

The CDR3 spells CASSPNPGQGLTEAFF. The CDR3 DNA is TGTGCCAGCTCACCTAACCCGGGACAGGGTTTAACTGAAGCTTTCTTT. V and J are TRBV18 and TRBJ1-1; 9 bases fit TRBD1. CDR3 size: 16 residues. The junction had 10 bases not matched to a gene; V was cut back by 3 bases and J by 5 bases. The germline gives CDR1 KGHSH, CDR2 LQKENI.

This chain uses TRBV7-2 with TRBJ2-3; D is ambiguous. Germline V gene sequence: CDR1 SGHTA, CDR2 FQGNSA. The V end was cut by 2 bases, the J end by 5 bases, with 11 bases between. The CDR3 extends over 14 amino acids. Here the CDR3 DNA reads TGTGCCAGCAGCTTAAGTTCAGTTGGAGATACGCAGTATTTT. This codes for CASSLSSVGDTQYF.

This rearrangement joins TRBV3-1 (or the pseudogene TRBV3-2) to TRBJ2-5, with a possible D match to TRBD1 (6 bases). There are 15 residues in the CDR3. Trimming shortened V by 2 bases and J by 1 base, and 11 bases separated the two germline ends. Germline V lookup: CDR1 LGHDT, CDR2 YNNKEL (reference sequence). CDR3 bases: TGTGCCAGCAGCCAAACCGGGACACCCCAAGAGACCCAGTACTTC. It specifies CASSQTGTPQETQYF.

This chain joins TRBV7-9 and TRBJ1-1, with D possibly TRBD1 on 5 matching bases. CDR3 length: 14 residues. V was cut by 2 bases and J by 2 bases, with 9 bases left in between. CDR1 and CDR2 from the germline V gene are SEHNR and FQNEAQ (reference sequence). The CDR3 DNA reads TGTGCCAGCAGCTTACAGGGTGCCAACACTGAAGCTTTCTTT. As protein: CASSLQGANTEAFF. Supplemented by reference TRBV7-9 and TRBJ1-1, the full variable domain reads DTGVSQNPRHKITKRGQNVTFRCDPISEHNRLYWYRQTLGQGPEFLTYFQNEAQLEKSRLLSDRFSAERPKGSFSTLEIQRTEQGDSAMYLCASSLQGANTEAFFGQGTRLTVV.

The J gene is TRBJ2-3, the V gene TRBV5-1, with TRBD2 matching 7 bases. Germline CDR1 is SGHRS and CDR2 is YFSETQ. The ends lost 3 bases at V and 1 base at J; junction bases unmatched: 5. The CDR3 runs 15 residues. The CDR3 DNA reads TGCGCCAGCAGCTCTAGCGGTGGGGGCACAGATACGCAGTATTTT. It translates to CASSSSGGGTDTQYF.

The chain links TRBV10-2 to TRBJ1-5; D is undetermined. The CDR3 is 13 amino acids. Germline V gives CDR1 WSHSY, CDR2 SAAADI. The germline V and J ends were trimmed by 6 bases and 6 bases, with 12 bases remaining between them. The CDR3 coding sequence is TGCGCCAGCAGACTACACCTGCCTCAGCCCCAGCATTTT. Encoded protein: CASRLHLPQPQHF.

CDR3 amino acids: CAWSVLTNSNQPQHF. CDR3 sequence (DNA): TGTGCCTGGAGTGTACTTACGAATAGCAATCAGCCCCAGCATTTT. J is TRBJ1-5 and V is TRBV30; D uncertain. The length of the CDR3 is 15 residues. Trimming left V 0 bases short and J 0 bases short, with 9 bases between. Germline V gives CDR1 GTSNPN, CDR2 SVGIG (reference sequence).

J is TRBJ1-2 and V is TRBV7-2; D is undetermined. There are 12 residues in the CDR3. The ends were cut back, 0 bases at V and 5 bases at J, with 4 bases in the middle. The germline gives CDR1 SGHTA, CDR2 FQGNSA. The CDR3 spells CASSLAPYGYTF. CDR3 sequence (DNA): TGTGCCAGCAGCTTAGCCCCATATGGCTACACCTTC.

The CDR3 DNA reads TGTGCCAGCTCACCGCAAAGCATGAACACTGAAGCTTTCTTT. Translating gives CASSPQSMNTEAFF. The chain combines TRBV18 with TRBJ1-1; D gene uncertain. CDR3 size: 14 residues. Germline V gene data show CDR1 as KGHSH and CDR2 as LQKENI. Trimming shortened V by 3 bases and J by 0 bases, and 8 bases separated the two germline ends.

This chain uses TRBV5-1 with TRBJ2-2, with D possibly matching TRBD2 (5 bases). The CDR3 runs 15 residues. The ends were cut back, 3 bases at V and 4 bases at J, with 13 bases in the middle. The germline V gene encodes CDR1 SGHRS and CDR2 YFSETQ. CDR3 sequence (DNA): TGCGCCAGCAGCTCGAGCGGAATACTCACCGGGGAGCTGTTTTTT. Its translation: CASSSSGILTGELFF.

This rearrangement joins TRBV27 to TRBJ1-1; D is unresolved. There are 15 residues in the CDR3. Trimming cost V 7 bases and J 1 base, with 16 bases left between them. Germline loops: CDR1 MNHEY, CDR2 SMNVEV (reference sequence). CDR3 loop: CASIFRGGGNTEAFF. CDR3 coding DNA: TGTGCCAGCATCTTTCGGGGAGGAGGGAACACTGAAGCTTTCTTT.

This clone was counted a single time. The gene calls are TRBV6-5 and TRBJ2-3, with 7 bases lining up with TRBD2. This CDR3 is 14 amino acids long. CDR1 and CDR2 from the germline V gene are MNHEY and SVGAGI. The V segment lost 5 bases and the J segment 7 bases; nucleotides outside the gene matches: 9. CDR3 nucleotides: TGTGCCAGCAGTCGGATCGCGGGAGACCATACGCAGTATTTT. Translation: CASSRIAGDHTQYF.

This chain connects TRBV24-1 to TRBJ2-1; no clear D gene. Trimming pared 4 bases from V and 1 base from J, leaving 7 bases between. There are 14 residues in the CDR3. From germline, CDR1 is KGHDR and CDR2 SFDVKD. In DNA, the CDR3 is TGTGCCACCAGTGACACAGCTTCCTACAATGAGCAGTTCTTC. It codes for CATSDTASYNEQFF.

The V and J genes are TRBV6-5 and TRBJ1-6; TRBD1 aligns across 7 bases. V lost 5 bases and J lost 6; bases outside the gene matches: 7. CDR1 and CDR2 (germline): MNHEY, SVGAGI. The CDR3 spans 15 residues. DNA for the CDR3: TGTGCCAGCAGTCCGTCCAACAGGGGTAATTCACCCCTCCACTTT. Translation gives CASSPSNRGNSPLHF.

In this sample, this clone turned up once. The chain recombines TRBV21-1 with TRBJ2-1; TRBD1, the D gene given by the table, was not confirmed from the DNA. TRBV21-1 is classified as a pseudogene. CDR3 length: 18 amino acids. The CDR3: CASSTGGVDRAPYNEQFF. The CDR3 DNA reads TGTGCCAGCAGCACAGGGGGGGTGGACAGGGCCCCCTACAATGAGCAGTTCTTC.

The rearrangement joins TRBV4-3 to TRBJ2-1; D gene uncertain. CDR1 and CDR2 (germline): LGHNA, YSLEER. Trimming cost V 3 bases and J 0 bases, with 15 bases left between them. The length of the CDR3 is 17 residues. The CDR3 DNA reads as TGCGCCAGCAGCCAGGAATTAACTCGGAGCTCCTACAATGAGCAGTTCTTC. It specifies CASSQELTRSSYNEQFF.

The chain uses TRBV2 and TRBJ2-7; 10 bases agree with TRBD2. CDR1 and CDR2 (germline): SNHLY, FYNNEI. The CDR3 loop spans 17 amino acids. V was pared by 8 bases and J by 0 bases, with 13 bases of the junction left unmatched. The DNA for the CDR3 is TGTGCCAGCTCTCGACTAGCGGGCCAGGATTTCTCCTACGAGCAGTACTTC. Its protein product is CASSRLAGQDFSYEQYF.

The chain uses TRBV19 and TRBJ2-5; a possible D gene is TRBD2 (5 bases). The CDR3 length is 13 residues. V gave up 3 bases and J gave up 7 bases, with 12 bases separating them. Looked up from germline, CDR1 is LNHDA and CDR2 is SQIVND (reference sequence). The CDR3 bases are TGTGCCAGTAGTATTGGAGGAATGGGGACCCAGTACTTC. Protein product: CASSIGGMGTQYF.

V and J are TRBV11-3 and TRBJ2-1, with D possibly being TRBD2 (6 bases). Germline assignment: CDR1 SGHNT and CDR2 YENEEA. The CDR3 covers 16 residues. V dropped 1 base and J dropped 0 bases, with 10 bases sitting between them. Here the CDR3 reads CASSLGGDLSYNEQFF. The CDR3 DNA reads TGTGCCAGCAGCTTAGGGGGGGATCTCTCCTACAATGAGCAGTTCTTC.